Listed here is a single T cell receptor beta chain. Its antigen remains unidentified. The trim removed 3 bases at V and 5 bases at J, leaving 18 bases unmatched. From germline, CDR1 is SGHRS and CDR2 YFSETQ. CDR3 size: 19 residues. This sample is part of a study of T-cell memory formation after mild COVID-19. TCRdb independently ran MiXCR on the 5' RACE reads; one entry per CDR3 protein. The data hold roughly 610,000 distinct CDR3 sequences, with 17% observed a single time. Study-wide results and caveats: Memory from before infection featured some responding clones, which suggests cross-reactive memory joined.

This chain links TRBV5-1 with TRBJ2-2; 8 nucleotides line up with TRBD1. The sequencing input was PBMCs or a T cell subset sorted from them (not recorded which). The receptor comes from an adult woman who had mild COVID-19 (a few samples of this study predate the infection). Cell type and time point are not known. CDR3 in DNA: TGCGCCAGCAGCTCGAGACAGGGGTCACAAAGCTCGGGGACCGGGGAGCTGTTTTTT. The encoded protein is CASSSRQGSQSSGTGELFF.